The sequence of this T cell receptor (beta chain) was determined in a study of CD8 T cells in ankylosing spondylitis. Findings and limits, study-wide: Significant enrichment of disease-linked clones was reported in matched ankylosing spondylitis synovial fluid. Previously reported in reactive arthritis synovial fluid and blood were some of the motif variants. About 8 highly homologous variants made up a TCR beta motif that seemed to typify ankylosing spondylitis blood.

Points on this clonotype: Its antigen is not identified.

By quantitative 5'-RACE with molecular barcodes, the TCR beta libraries were made. MiXCR was run by TCRdb on the 5' RACE reads, yielding one entry per CDR3 protein. The sample contains about 500,000 distinct CDR3 sequences, about an eighth of which appear only once. The junction had 10 bases not matched to a gene; V was cut back by 7 bases and J by 1 base. Germline lookup yields CDR1 LGHDT and CDR2 YNNKEL (reference sequence). The CDR3 has 17 amino acids. The chain links TRBV3-1 to TRBJ2-1; the match to TRBD1 covers 10 bases. The sequence derives from a male donor with ankylosing spondylitis. Sequencing was performed on blood, either unsorted or a sorted T cell fraction (not recorded which). The CDR3 region has the DNA TGTGCCAGCACCAAGTTCCGGGACAGGGGTTCCTACAATGAGCAGTTCTTC. Its translation: CASTKFRDRGSYNEQFF.